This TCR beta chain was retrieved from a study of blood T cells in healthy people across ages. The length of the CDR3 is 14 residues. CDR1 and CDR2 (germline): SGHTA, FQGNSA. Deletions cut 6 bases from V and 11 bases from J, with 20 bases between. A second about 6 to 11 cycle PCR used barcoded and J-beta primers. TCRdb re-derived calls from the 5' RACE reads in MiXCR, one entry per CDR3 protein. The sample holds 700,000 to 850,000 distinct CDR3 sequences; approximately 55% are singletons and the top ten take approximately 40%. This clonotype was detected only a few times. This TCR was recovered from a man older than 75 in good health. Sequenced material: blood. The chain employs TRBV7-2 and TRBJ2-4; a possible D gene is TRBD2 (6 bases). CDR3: CASRPSRLDGVQYF. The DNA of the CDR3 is TGTGCCAGCAGACCTTCAAGACTAGATGGGGTTCAGTACTTC.